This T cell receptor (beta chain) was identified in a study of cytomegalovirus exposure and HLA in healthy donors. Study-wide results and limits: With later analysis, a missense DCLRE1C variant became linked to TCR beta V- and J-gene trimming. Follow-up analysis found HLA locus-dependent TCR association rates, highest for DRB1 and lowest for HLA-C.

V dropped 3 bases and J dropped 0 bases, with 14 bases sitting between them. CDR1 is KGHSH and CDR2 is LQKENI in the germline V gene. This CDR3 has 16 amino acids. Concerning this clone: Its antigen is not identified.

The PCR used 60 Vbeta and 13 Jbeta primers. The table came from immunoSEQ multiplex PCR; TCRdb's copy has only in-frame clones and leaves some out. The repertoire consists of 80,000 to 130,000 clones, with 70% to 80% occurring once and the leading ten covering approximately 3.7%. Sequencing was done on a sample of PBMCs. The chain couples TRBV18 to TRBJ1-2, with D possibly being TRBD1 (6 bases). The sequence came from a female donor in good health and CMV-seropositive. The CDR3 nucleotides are TGTGCCAGCTCACCTGAGACAGGCATAGCTAACTATGGCTACACCTTC. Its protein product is CASSPETGIANYGYTF.